The subject of this entry is one T cell receptor beta chain. This entry belongs to a study of patients and donors after allogeneic stem cell transplantation. TCRdb independently ran MiXCR on the RT-PCR reads; one entry per CDR3 protein. Of 900,000 to 1,000,000 distinct CDR3 sequences listed, approximately 18% were seen once; the top ten hold roughly 6%. Trimming removed 5 bases at V and 6 bases at J, with 17 bases between. Germline CDR1 is SGHTA and CDR2 is FQGNSA. The CDR3 length is 14 residues. This chain links TRBV7-2 with TRBJ2-7; either TRBD1 or TRBD2 may supply D (5 bases each). Sequenced input: blood, either unsorted or a sorted T cell fraction (not recorded which). The receptor was derived from a human donor who was either an allogeneic HSCT recipient or a stem cell or donor lymphocyte infusion donor (not recorded which). It is not recorded whose cells these are; they may come from a transplant donor. The CDR3 loop is CASSPGANLGEQYF. DNA of the CDR3: TGTGCCAGCAGCCCCGGGGCGAACCTGGGCGAGCAGTACTTC.